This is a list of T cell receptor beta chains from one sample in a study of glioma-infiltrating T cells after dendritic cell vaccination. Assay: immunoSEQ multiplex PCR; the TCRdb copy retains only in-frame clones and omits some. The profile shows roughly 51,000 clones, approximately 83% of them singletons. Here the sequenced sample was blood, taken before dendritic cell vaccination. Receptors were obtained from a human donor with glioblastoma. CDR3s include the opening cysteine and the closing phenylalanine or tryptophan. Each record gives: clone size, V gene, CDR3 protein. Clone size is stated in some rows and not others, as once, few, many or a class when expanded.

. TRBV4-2 CASSQPGLADYEQYF
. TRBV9 CASSASPRSDTQYF
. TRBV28 CAAGVNTEAFF
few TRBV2 CASSVGQETQYF
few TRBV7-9 CASSRQSNYGYTF
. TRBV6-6 CASSYSLAGGNEQFF
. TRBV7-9 CASSPLGGVNYGYTF
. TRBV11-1 CASSPISTPSGYNEQFF
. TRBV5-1 CASSPPSGGSSGANVLTF
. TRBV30 CAWSSGGSMTEQFF
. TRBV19 CASSISDFRRDEQFF
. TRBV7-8 CASSSGQGATYGYTF
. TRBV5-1 CASSRAGTPQETQYF
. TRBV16 CASSQGWLAGGSSYEQYF
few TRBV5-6 CASSLIRPSGNTIYF
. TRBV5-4 CASSYRGGANTEAFF
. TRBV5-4 CASSLAGENTEAFF
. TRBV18 CASSPRTAIYNEQFF
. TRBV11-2 CASSLERGPGEGYTF
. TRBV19 CASTTRQGVGGNQPQHF
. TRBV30 CAGSGGPQETQYF
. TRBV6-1 CASSDMGQTHSPLHF
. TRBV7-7 CASSLVGGGDEQFF
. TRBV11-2 CASIPGTRETQYF
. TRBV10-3 CAISSNDQGSNQPQHF
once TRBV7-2 CASSLAGTGGSSYNEQFF
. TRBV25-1 CASSVQVRSGNTIYF
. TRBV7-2 CASSLAGGVNEQFF
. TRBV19 CASSAPTSGAYNEQFF
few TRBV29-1 CSVGTGHSYEQYF
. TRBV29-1 CSVDRTGGGRTGELFF
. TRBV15 CATSSRLAGGTDTQYF
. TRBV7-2 CASGLYDRGKAFF
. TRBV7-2 CASSLKAAYGYTF
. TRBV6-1 CASKDTGSTDTQYF
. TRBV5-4 CASSFSSYNSPLHF
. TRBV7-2 CASGAVTNTGELFF
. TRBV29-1 CSGRTGAYEQYF
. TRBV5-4 CASLPTGGNTGELFF
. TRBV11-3 CASSPQQSLYEQYF
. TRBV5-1 CASSSQGTTEAFF
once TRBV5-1 CASSTGYTEAFF
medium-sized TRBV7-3 CASSPTGLAGSNEQFF
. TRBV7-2 CASRAGDRVNEAFF
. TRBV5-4 CASSPPGTGGAFYGYTF